This is a list of T cell receptor beta chains from one sample in a study of early T cells in non-severe SARS-CoV-2 infection. TCRdb reprocessed the 5' RACE reads with MiXCR, giving one entry per CDR3 protein. This repertoire shows around 12,000 distinct CDR3 sequences, 4.8% found once; its top ten account for roughly 9.5%. The specimen was whole blood. All receptors come from an adult who was a healthcare worker with PCR-confirmed SARS-CoV-2 infection or an uninfected control (not recorded which). CDR3s include the opening cysteine and the closing phenylalanine or tryptophan. Fields, in order: clone size, J gene, V gene, D gene, CDR3 protein, CDR3 DNA. The D gene is left open where the match is weak. Expanded clones get a size class; other rows say once, few or many, or leave the size out.

clone size: medium-sized
J gene: TRBJ2-5
V gene: TRBV2
D gene: NA
CDR3 protein: CASSNPAGRETQYF
CDR3 DNA: TGTGCCAGCAGTAACCCTGCGGGGCGGGAGACCCAGTACTTC

clone size: many
J gene: TRBJ2-7
V gene: TRBV5-5
D gene: TRBD1
CDR3 protein: CASTTPGQGATYEQYF
CDR3 DNA: TGTGCCAGCACCACCCCCGGACAGGGGGCCACCTACGAGCAGTACTTC

clone size: many
J gene: TRBJ1-1
V gene: TRBV18
D gene: NA
CDR3 protein: CASSPYTENTEAFF
CDR3 DNA: TGTGCCAGCTCACCTTACACGGAGAACACTGAAGCTTTCTTT

clone size: medium-sized
J gene: TRBJ2-7
V gene: TRBV6-6
D gene: TRBD2
CDR3 protein: CASSYPEQPGGQYF
CDR3 DNA: TGTGCCAGCAGTTACCCCGAACAGCCGGGGGGGCAGTACTTC

clone size: many
J gene: TRBJ2-3
V gene: TRBV5-1
D gene: NA
CDR3 protein: CASSPTGADTQYF
CDR3 DNA: TGCGCCAGCAGCCCAACGGGGGCAGATACGCAGTATTTT

clone size: many
J gene: TRBJ2-7
V gene: TRBV3-1
D gene: TRBD1
CDR3 protein: CASSQVTGNEQYF
CDR3 DNA: TGTGCCAGCAGCCAAGTGACAGGGAACGAGCAGTACTTC

clone size: many
J gene: TRBJ1-5
V gene: TRBV20-1
D gene: NA
CDR3 protein: CSARDSTVYSNQPQHF
CDR3 DNA: TGCAGTGCTAGAGATAGTACAGTATATAGCAATCAGCCCCAGCATTTT

clone size: NA
J gene: TRBJ2-7
V gene: TRBV6-1
D gene: NA
CDR3 protein: CASSVHQYEQYF
CDR3 DNA: TGTGCCAGCTCAGTGCATCAATACGAGCAGTACTTC

clone size: many
J gene: TRBJ2-7
V gene: TRBV7-2
D gene: NA
CDR3 protein: CASSSRGSEQYF
CDR3 DNA: TGTGCCAGCAGCTCCCGGGGAAGCGAGCAGTACTTC

clone size: many
J gene: TRBJ2-2
V gene: TRBV20-1
D gene: NA
CDR3 protein: CSARDFRVTGELFF
CDR3 DNA: TGCAGTGCTAGAGACTTCCGAGTCACCGGGGAGCTGTTTTTT

clone size: medium-sized
J gene: TRBJ1-2
V gene: TRBV28
D gene: NA
CDR3 protein: CASSPSPGYGYTF
CDR3 DNA: TGTGCCAGCAGTCCCTCCCCGGGGTATGGCTACACCTTC

clone size: medium-sized
J gene: TRBJ2-1
V gene: TRBV4-1
D gene: TRBD1
CDR3 protein: CASSQPPWTGPNEQFF
CDR3 DNA: TGCGCCAGCAGCCAGCCACCTTGGACAGGACCCAATGAGCAGTTCTTC

clone size: NA
J gene: TRBJ2-3
V gene: TRBV20-1
D gene: NA
CDR3 protein: CSARSISITDTQYF
CDR3 DNA: TGCAGTGCTAGGTCCATTTCCATCACAGATACGCAGTATTTT

clone size: NA
J gene: TRBJ1-5
V gene: TRBV5-5
D gene: TRBD1
CDR3 protein: CASSLAPGGDQPQHF
CDR3 DNA: TGTGCCAGCAGCTTGGCCCCAGGGGGAGATCAGCCCCAGCATTTT

clone size: few
J gene: TRBJ2-5
V gene: TRBV5-1
D gene: NA
CDR3 protein: CASSLVGGTSSWETQYF
CDR3 DNA: TGCGCCAGCAGCTTGGTAGGGGGGACATCCAGCTGGGAGACCCAGTACTTC

clone size: medium-sized
J gene: TRBJ2-7
V gene: TRBV6-2/TRBV6-3
D gene: NA
CDR3 protein: CASSYYAEGPYEQYF
CDR3 DNA: TGTGCCAGCAGTTATTATGCGGAGGGCCCCTACGAGCAGTACTTC

clone size: many
J gene: TRBJ1-2
V gene: TRBV30
D gene: NA
CDR3 protein: CAWSAGREGNGYTF
CDR3 DNA: TGTGCCTGGAGCGCCGGGAGGGAGGGAAATGGCTACACCTTC

clone size: many
J gene: TRBJ1-2
V gene: TRBV19
D gene: NA
CDR3 protein: CASISSVVNYGYTF
CDR3 DNA: TGTGCCAGTATATCGTCAGTTGTGAACTATGGCTACACCTTC

clone size: medium-sized
J gene: TRBJ2-1
V gene: TRBV12-3/TRBV12-4
D gene: NA
CDR3 protein: CALGGNTYNEQFF
CDR3 DNA: TGTGCCTTAGGGGGGAACACCTACAATGAGCAGTTCTTC

clone size: many
J gene: TRBJ1-1
V gene: TRBV7-2
D gene: NA
CDR3 protein: CASSLAGGPEAFF
CDR3 DNA: TGTGCCAGCAGCCTAGCGGGGGGACCTGAAGCTTTCTTT

clone size: many
J gene: TRBJ1-6
V gene: TRBV6-5
D gene: TRBD1
CDR3 protein: CASSSGTGTWSSPLHF
CDR3 DNA: TGTGCCAGCAGTTCCGGGACAGGGACATGGAGTTCACCCCTCCACTTT

clone size: many
J gene: TRBJ2-6
V gene: TRBV27
D gene: NA
CDR3 protein: CASSSLGGYGANVLTF
CDR3 DNA: TGTGCCAGCAGTTCCCTAGGGGGATACGGGGCCAACGTCCTGACTTTC

clone size: many
J gene: TRBJ2-1
V gene: TRBV5-4
D gene: NA
CDR3 protein: CASSSTSGENYNEQFF
CDR3 DNA: TGTGCCAGCAGCTCTACCTCGGGGGAGAACTACAATGAGCAGTTCTTC

clone size: NA
J gene: TRBJ2-1
V gene: TRBV29-1
D gene: TRBD2
CDR3 protein: CSAGASGGYNEQFF
CDR3 DNA: TGCAGCGCCGGGGCTAGCGGGGGGTACAATGAGCAGTTCTTC

clone size: many
J gene: TRBJ2-5
V gene: TRBV14
D gene: TRBD1
CDR3 protein: CASSQLTGYQETQYF
CDR3 DNA: TGTGCCAGCAGCCAGTTGACAGGGTACCAAGAGACCCAGTACTTC

clone size: many
J gene: TRBJ2-5
V gene: TRBV2
D gene: NA
CDR3 protein: CASSTDRLGETQYF
CDR3 DNA: TGTGCCAGCAGTACGGACCGACTCGGGGAGACCCAGTACTTC

clone size: many
J gene: TRBJ1-2
V gene: TRBV6-5
D gene: TRBD1
CDR3 protein: CASSRLDRGGGYTF
CDR3 DNA: TGTGCCAGCAGTCGCCTGGACAGGGGCGGAGGCTACACCTTC

clone size: NA
J gene: TRBJ2-1
V gene: TRBV6-5
D gene: NA
CDR3 protein: CASSYRDGGFNEQFF
CDR3 DNA: TGTGCCAGCAGTTACCGGGACGGCGGGTTCAATGAGCAGTTCTTC

clone size: large
J gene: TRBJ2-7
V gene: TRBV4-3
D gene: TRBD1
CDR3 protein: CASSPRDSTYEQYF
CDR3 DNA: TGCGCCAGCAGCCCACGGGACAGCACCTACGAGCAGTACTTC

clone size: NA
J gene: TRBJ2-7
V gene: TRBV25-1
D gene: NA
CDR3 protein: CASSEWGQGAYEQYF
CDR3 DNA: TGTGCCAGCAGTGAATGGGGACAAGGAGCTTACGAGCAGTACTTC

clone size: NA
J gene: TRBJ2-7
V gene: TRBV2
D gene: NA
CDR3 protein: CASGNSYEQYF
CDR3 DNA: TGTGCCAGTGGAAACTCCTACGAGCAGTACTTC

clone size: NA
J gene: TRBJ2-6
V gene: TRBV12-3/TRBV12-4
D gene: NA
CDR3 protein: CASSARGGAGANVLTF
CDR3 DNA: TGTGCCAGCAGTGCCCGAGGAGGGGCTGGGGCCAACGTCCTGACTTTC

clone size: many
J gene: TRBJ2-7
V gene: TRBV6-2/TRBV6-3
D gene: NA
CDR3 protein: CASSPTTREWRLSSYEQYF
CDR3 DNA: TGTGCCAGCAGCCCAACTACCCGAGAGTGGAGACTCAGCTCCTACGAGCAGTACTTC

clone size: many
J gene: TRBJ2-1
V gene: TRBV20-1
D gene: TRBD1
CDR3 protein: CSAKTGARNEQFF
CDR3 DNA: TGCAGTGCTAAGACAGGGGCTCGGAATGAGCAGTTCTTC

clone size: many
J gene: TRBJ2-3
V gene: TRBV11-3
D gene: TRBD2
CDR3 protein: CASSLGGGADTQYF
CDR3 DNA: TGTGCCAGCAGCTTAGGCGGGGGTGCAGATACGCAGTATTTT

clone size: many
J gene: TRBJ1-2
V gene: TRBV4-1
D gene: NA
CDR3 protein: CASSQPLRDNNYGYTF
CDR3 DNA: TGCGCCAGCAGCCAACCCCTGCGGGACAACAACTATGGCTACACCTTC

clone size: few
J gene: TRBJ2-3
V gene: TRBV7-2
D gene: TRBD1
CDR3 protein: CASSPGQGRIDTQYF
CDR3 DNA: TGTGCCAGCAGCCCCGGACAGGGGAGAATAGATACGCAGTATTTT

clone size: many
J gene: TRBJ2-1
V gene: TRBV10-2
D gene: TRBD2
CDR3 protein: CASREIAGDNEQFF
CDR3 DNA: TGCGCCAGCAGAGAGATAGCGGGGGACAATGAGCAGTTCTTC

clone size: few
J gene: TRBJ1-2
V gene: TRBV18
D gene: NA
CDR3 protein: CASSPSEISGYTF
CDR3 DNA: TGTGCCAGCTCACCATCCGAAATCTCTGGCTACACCTTC

clone size: medium-sized
J gene: TRBJ2-2
V gene: TRBV9
D gene: NA
CDR3 protein: CASSVLAPGELFF
CDR3 DNA: TGTGCCAGCAGCGTATTGGCCCCCGGGGAGCTGTTTTTT

clone size: many
J gene: TRBJ2-4
V gene: TRBV29-1
D gene: NA
CDR3 protein: CSGQVKNIQYF
CDR3 DNA: TGCAGCGGGCAGGTCAAAAACATTCAGTACTTC

clone size: few
J gene: TRBJ2-1
V gene: TRBV7-2
D gene: TRBD2
CDR3 protein: CASNGGAGHSINNEQFF
CDR3 DNA: TGTGCCAGCAACGGAGGAGCGGGGCACAGTATAAACAATGAGCAGTTCTTC

clone size: many
J gene: TRBJ1-2
V gene: TRBV10-3
D gene: NA
CDR3 protein: CAISESEAYGYTF
CDR3 DNA: TGTGCCATCAGTGAGTCGGAAGCCTATGGCTACACCTTC

clone size: many
J gene: TRBJ2-6
V gene: TRBV6-5
D gene: TRBD2
CDR3 protein: CASKLLAGGISGANVLTF
CDR3 DNA: TGTGCCAGCAAGCTACTAGCGGGGGGAATCTCTGGGGCCAACGTCCTGACTTTC

clone size: many
J gene: TRBJ2-7
V gene: TRBV7-9
D gene: NA
CDR3 protein: CASSMGAQGIYEQYF
CDR3 DNA: TGTGCCAGCAGCATGGGGGCACAGGGAATCTACGAGCAGTACTTC

clone size: many
J gene: TRBJ2-7
V gene: TRBV12-3/TRBV12-4
D gene: NA
CDR3 protein: CASRPQGDYEQYF
CDR3 DNA: TGTGCCAGCAGACCACAGGGTGACTACGAGCAGTACTTC

clone size: medium-sized
J gene: TRBJ2-1
V gene: TRBV20-1
D gene: NA
CDR3 protein: CSAPGLAGGFLYNEQFF
CDR3 DNA: TGCAGTGCTCCCGGTTTGGCAGGGGGGTTCCTCTACAATGAGCAGTTCTTC

clone size: NA
J gene: TRBJ2-5
V gene: TRBV6-1
D gene: NA
CDR3 protein: CASSEIRRGETQYF
CDR3 DNA: TGTGCCAGCAGTGAAATTCGACGCGGGGAGACCCAGTACTTC

clone size: many
J gene: TRBJ1-3
V gene: TRBV9
D gene: NA
CDR3 protein: CASSIRTDESTIYF
CDR3 DNA: TGTGCCAGCAGCATAAGGACAGACGAAAGCACCATATATTTT

clone size: many
J gene: TRBJ1-4
V gene: TRBV20-1
D gene: NA
CDR3 protein: CSAPRSAQEKLFF
CDR3 DNA: TGCAGTGCTCCCCGCTCGGCGCAGGAGAAACTGTTTTTT

clone size: many
J gene: TRBJ1-2
V gene: TRBV7-2
D gene: NA
CDR3 protein: CASSLGGGLYGYTF
CDR3 DNA: TGTGCCAGCAGCCTAGGGGGGGGCCTCTATGGCTACACCTTC